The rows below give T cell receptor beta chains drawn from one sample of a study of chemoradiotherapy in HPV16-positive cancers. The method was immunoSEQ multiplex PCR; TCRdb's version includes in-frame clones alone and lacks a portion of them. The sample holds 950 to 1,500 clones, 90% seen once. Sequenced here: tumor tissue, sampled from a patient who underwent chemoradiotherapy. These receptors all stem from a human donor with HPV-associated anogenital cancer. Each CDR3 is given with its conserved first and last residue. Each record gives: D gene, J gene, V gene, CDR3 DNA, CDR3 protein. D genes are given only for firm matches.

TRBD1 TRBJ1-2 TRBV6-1 TGTGCCAGCAGCACATTGACAGGGGAGTTCTATTGCTACACCTTC CASSTLTGEFYCYTF
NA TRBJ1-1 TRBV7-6 TGTGCCAGCAGCTTAGCGGGGAAAGGCGGCAGCGGAACTGAAGCTTTCTTT CASSLAGKGGSGTEAFF